These T cell receptor beta chains were read from a single sample in a study of T-cell reconstitution after alpha-beta-depleted transplantation in children. A single record per CDR3 protein comes from TCRdb applying MiXCR to the PCR reads. Of more than 40,000 distinct CDR3 sequences in the sample, about 47% were seen once. Sequences were derived from peripheral blood, sampled before TCRalphabeta/CD19-depleted stem cell transplant. The receptors shown here come from a boy under three years old with SCID, due to receive a stem cell transplant. The CDR3 runs from the conserved cysteine through the conserved F or W. Fields, in order: D gene, clone size, J gene, V gene, CDR3 protein, CDR3 DNA. A D gene is named only where the DNA matches it firmly. The size entry is marked missing in some rows and otherwise reads once, few, many or a size class.

>.|.|TRBJ2-1|TRBV3-1
CASSQEGALRGRPNNEQFF
TGTGCCAGCAGCCAAGAAGGCGCACTACGGGGGAGGCCTAACAATGAGCAGTTCTTC
>.|.|TRBJ1-5|TRBV20-1
CSARQASNQPQHF
TGCAGTGCTAGACAGGCAAGCAATCAGCCCCAGCATTTT
>.|.|TRBJ2-1|TRBV3-1
CASSQPGGAGGNEQFF
TGTGCCAGCAGCCAACCTGGGGGGGCCGGGGGTAATGAGCAGTTCTTC
>.|.|TRBJ2-2|TRBV7-2
CASSLGDTGELFF
TGTGCCAGCAGCTTAGGTGACACCGGGGAGCTGTTTTTT
>.|.|TRBJ2-7|TRBV7-2
CASGLTNYEQYF
TGTGCCAGCGGATTGACTAACTACGAGCAGTACTTC
>.|few|TRBJ1-5|TRBV5-6
CASSLYSNQPQHF
TGTGCCAGCAGCTTGTATAGCAATCAGCCCCAGCATTTT
>TRBD1|once|TRBJ1-5|TRBV6-2/TRBV6-3
CAIRDRFPEPQHF
TGTGCCATCCGGGACAGGTTCCCGGAGCCCCAGCATTTT
>.|.|TRBJ1-2|TRBV25-1
CASSHPGGSGYTF
TGTGCCAGCTCCCACCCGGGGGGGTCAGGCTACACCTTC
>.|.|TRBJ2-3|TRBV5-1
CASRVRFPTDTQYF
TGCGCCAGCCGTGTACGTTTCCCCACAGATACGCAGTATTTT
>.|few|TRBJ2-7|TRBV4-2
CASSLPGSPNEQYF
TGTGCCAGCAGCCTGCCGGGATCCCCCAACGAGCAGTACTTC
>.|.|TRBJ2-7|TRBV5-1
CASSLGQGGDEQYF
TGCGCCAGCAGCCTTGGGCAGGGGGGTGACGAGCAGTACTTC
>TRBD1|.|TRBJ2-7|TRBV20-1
CCASLGDRGAYEQYF
TGCTGTGCTAGTTTAGGCGACAGGGGCGCCTACGAGCAGTACTTC
>.|.|TRBJ2-5|TRBV6-2/TRBV6-3
CASSYSSWETQYF
TGTGCCAGCAGTTACTCATCGTGGGAGACCCAGTACTTC
>TRBD1|.|TRBJ1-4|TRBV20-1
CSAGRTGGTTNEKLFF
TGCAGTGCTGGACGGACAGGGGGAACAACTAATGAAAAACTGTTTTTT
>.|once|TRBJ2-2|TRBV4-2
CASSQERRIGELFF
TGTGCCAGCAGCCAAGAACGCAGGATCGGGGAGCTGTTTTTT
>.|.|TRBJ2-7|TRBV4-2
CASSQERGADEQYF
TGTGCCAGCAGCCAAGAACGGGGGGCCGACGAGCAGTACTTC
>.|.|TRBJ2-7|TRBV5-1
CASSAGLDYEQYF
TGCGCCAGCAGTGCGGGCCTCGACTACGAGCAGTACTTC
>TRBD1|.|TRBJ2-7|TRBV6-5
CASSYSAGGHEQYF
TGTGCCAGCAGTTACTCGGCAGGGGGTCACGAGCAGTACTTC
>.|.|TRBJ2-1|TRBV20-1
CSARDLEGGLYNEQFF
TGCAGTGCTAGAGATTTAGAGGGGGGCCTCTACAATGAGCAGTTCTTC
>TRBD1|once|TRBJ2-1|TRBV10-2
CASSPGTDLNEQFF
TGCGCCAGCAGCCCAGGGACAGATTTGAATGAGCAGTTCTTC
>TRBD1|few|TRBJ2-3|TRBV6-1
CAVSGGLTTDTQYF
TGTGCCGTTTCAGGGGGTCTCACGACAGATACGCAGTATTTT
>.|.|TRBJ2-7|TRBV5-1
CASSLSVGFYEQYF
TGCGCCAGCAGTCTATCCGTCGGGTTCTACGAGCAGTACTTC
>.|.|TRBJ1-5|TRBV6-5
CASSYPIGGGLSNQPQHF
TGTGCCAGCAGTTACCCAATTGGTGGGGGCTTAAGCAATCAGCCCCAGCATTTT
>TRBD1|many|TRBJ2-7|TRBV5-1
CASSLDRGRDEQYF
TGCGCCAGCAGCCTGGACAGGGGGCGCGACGAGCAGTACTTC
>TRBD2|.|TRBJ2-2|TRBV19
CASSISLAGGPKLFF
TGTGCCAGTAGTATCTCACTAGCGGGGGGGCCGAAGCTGTTTTTT
>.|.|TRBJ2-2|TRBV12-3/TRBV12-4
CASLFTGELFF
TGTGCCAGCCTCTTCACCGGGGAGCTGTTTTTT
>.|.|TRBJ2-7|TRBV20-1
CSARDSPSQGIRYEQYF
TGCAGTGCTAGAGATTCCCCTTCTCAGGGAATTAGGTACGAGCAGTACTTC
>TRBD1|.|TRBJ2-3|TRBV27
CASSSRDREGPDTQYF
TGTGCCAGCAGTTCCCGGGACAGGGAGGGTCCAGATACGCAGTATTTT
>TRBD1|.|TRBJ2-2|TRBV12-3/TRBV12-4
CASRRDRVGAGELFF
TGTGCCAGCAGACGGGACAGGGTCGGGGCCGGGGAGCTGTTTTTT
>.|.|TRBJ2-5|TRBV6-5
CASSYSGVGGETQYF
TGTGCCAGCAGTTACTCAGGGGTAGGGGGAGAGACCCAGTACTTC
>.|.|TRBJ1-1|TRBV4-2
CASSQAAGEGNTEAFF
TGTGCCAGCAGCCAAGCGGCAGGGGAAGGGAACACTGAAGCTTTCTTT
>TRBD2|.|TRBJ2-3|TRBV4-3
CASSQALAGGTDTQYF
TGCGCCAGCAGCCAAGCTCTAGCGGGGGGCACAGATACGCAGTATTTT
>.|once|TRBJ2-5|TRBV20-1
CSARDGGHQETQYF
TGCAGTGCTAGAGATGGGGGACACCAAGAGACCCAGTACTTC
>.|.|TRBJ2-7|TRBV5-1
CASSSGGGINYEQYF
TGCGCCAGCAGCTCCGGGGGAGGAATCAACTACGAGCAGTACTTC
>.|.|TRBJ1-1|TRBV20-1
CSARDGRETEAFF
TGCAGTGCTAGAGATGGTAGGGAAACGGAAGCTTTCTTT
>TRBD2|.|TRBJ2-1|TRBV11-2
CASSLGRISGRDSYNEQFF
TGTGCCAGCAGCTTAGGGAGAATTAGCGGGCGCGATTCCTACAATGAGCAGTTCTTC
>.|.|TRBJ1-3|TRBV6-1
CASSPRRGGNTIYF
TGTGCCAGCAGTCCACGGAGAGGGGGAAACACCATATATTTT
>.|.|TRBJ2-2|TRBV6-6
CATLRQEGELFF
TGTGCCACTCTTAGACAGGAAGGGGAGCTGTTTTTT
>TRBD1|.|TRBJ2-7|TRBV10-3
CAIGLGQGVYEQYF
TGTGCCATCGGCCTGGGACAGGGGGTTTACGAGCAGTACTTC
>TRBD1|.|TRBJ1-1|TRBV20-1
CSARERGRTEAFF
TGCAGTGCTAGAGAGAGGGGGCGCACTGAAGCTTTCTTT
>TRBD2|.|TRBJ2-1|TRBV28
CASSFSSGGAPEQFF
TGTGCCAGCAGTTTTAGTAGCGGGGGGGCGCCGGAGCAGTTCTTC
>TRBD1|.|TRBJ2-3|TRBV5-3
CAIRLATGQGERTDTQYF
TGTGCCATCCGGTTAGCTACCGGACAGGGGGAACGGACAGATACGCAGTATTTT
>.|few|TRBJ2-5|TRBV12-3/TRBV12-4
CASSLLPRETQYF
TGTGCCAGCAGTTTATTACCGAGGGAGACCCAGTACTTC
>.|.|TRBJ2-3|TRBV20-1
CSVNSGTDTQYF
TGCAGTGTCAATAGCGGCACAGATACGCAGTATTTT
>.|.|TRBJ1-5|TRBV7-6
CASSAQGFNQPQHF
TGTGCCAGCAGCGCCCAGGGTTTCAATCAGCCCCAGCATTTT
>.|once|TRBJ2-3|TRBV4-2
CASRTMEGAGTDTQYF
TGTGCCAGCAGGACCATGGAGGGGGCCGGCACAGATACGCAGTATTTT
>TRBD1|few|TRBJ2-1|TRBV7-7
CASSSGRGQGNEQFF
TGTGCTAGCAGCTCAGGAAGGGGGCAGGGCAATGAGCAGTTCTTC
>.|.|TRBJ2-1|TRBV7-9
CASSPLGGGPGNEQFF
TGTGCCAGCAGCCCGCTTGGGGGGGGGCCGGGCAATGAGCAGTTCTTC
>.|once|TRBJ1-5|TRBV20-1
CSARDGNQPQHF
TGCAGTGCTAGAGACGGCAATCAGCCCCAGCATTTT
>.|.|TRBJ2-3|TRBV6-5
CASRSPGDTQYF
TGTGCCAGCAGGTCCCCCGGGGATACGCAGTATTTT
>TRBD1|.|TRBJ1-2|TRBV12-3/TRBV12-4
CASSLAGQGYGYTF
TGTGCCAGCAGTTTAGCGGGACAGGGCTATGGCTACACCTTC
>.|.|TRBJ2-7|TRBV20-1
CSAGGLYEQYF
TGCAGTGCCGGGGGACTCTACGAGCAGTACTTC
>.|.|TRBJ2-7|TRBV4-2
CASSQDLDRGFEQYF
TGTGCCAGCAGCCAAGACCTAGACAGAGGATTCGAGCAGTACTTC
>.|.|TRBJ2-3|TRBV5-5
CASSYWADTQYF
TGTGCCAGCAGTTATTGGGCAGATACGCAGTATTTT
>.|few|TRBJ2-7|TRBV4-3
CASSQDPVGAGLYEQYF
TGCGCCAGCAGCCAAGATCCGGTCGGGGCAGGACTCTACGAGCAGTACTTC